Listed below are T cell receptor beta chains from one sample, sequenced in a study of technical replicates of blood from several donors. The assay was immunoSEQ multiplex PCR, and TCRdb's table has in-frame clones only and misses some. The data contain about 68,000 clones, about 97% of them seen just once; the ten biggest clones take up about 0.26%. The specimen sequenced was T cells isolated from PBMCs. The receptors derive from a human donor in good health. Each CDR3 is given with its conserved first and last residue. D genes are given only for firm matches. Only part of the rows carry a size: once, few, many, or a class if the clone is expanded.

v_call: TRBV7-2; clone_size: NA; d_call: TRBD2; j_call: TRBJ2-1; cdr3_length: 18; cdr3_aa: CASSLIGWAGGPFNEQFF; cdr3_nt: TGTGCCAGCAGCTTAATTGGATGGGCGGGAGGGCCCTTCAATGAGCAGTTCTTC
v_call: TRBV9; clone_size: NA; d_call: NA; j_call: TRBJ2-7; cdr3_length: 15; cdr3_aa: CASSVAQGSRYEQYF; cdr3_nt: TGTGCCAGCAGCGTAGCGCAGGGAAGCCGCTACGAGCAGTACTTC
v_call: TRBV27; clone_size: NA; d_call: NA; j_call: TRBJ1-4; cdr3_length: 14; cdr3_aa: CASSLSRGGGKLFF; cdr3_nt: TGTGCCAGCAGTTTATCGAGAGGCGGTGGAAAACTGTTTTTT
v_call: TRBV11-3; clone_size: NA; d_call: NA; j_call: TRBJ2-1; cdr3_length: 17; cdr3_aa: CASSLGVTAGPYNEQFF; cdr3_nt: TGTGCCAGCAGCTTAGGAGTTACGGCAGGGCCATACAATGAGCAGTTCTTC
v_call: TRBV28; clone_size: NA; d_call: TRBD2; j_call: TRBJ2-1; cdr3_length: 16; cdr3_aa: CASRYRLAESYNEQFF; cdr3_nt: TGTGCCAGCAGATACCGACTAGCGGAATCCTACAATGAGCAGTTCTTC
v_call: TRBV19; clone_size: once; d_call: NA; j_call: TRBJ1-5; cdr3_length: 16; cdr3_aa: CASSIVAGHLNQPQHF; cdr3_nt: TGTGCCAGTAGTATAGTAGCGGGACACCTAAATCAGCCCCAGCATTTT
v_call: TRBV15; clone_size: NA; d_call: NA; j_call: TRBJ2-5; cdr3_length: 14; cdr3_aa: CATSRLQAVETQYF; cdr3_nt: TGTGCCACCAGCAGACTACAGGCTGTTGAGACCCAGTACTTC
v_call: TRBV5-6; clone_size: few; d_call: TRBD2; j_call: TRBJ2-7; cdr3_length: 15; cdr3_aa: CASSATSDSRREQYF; cdr3_nt: TGTGCCAGCAGCGCTACTAGCGACTCCCGGCGTGAGCAGTACTTC
v_call: TRBV6-6; clone_size: NA; d_call: TRBD2; j_call: TRBJ2-2; cdr3_length: 16; cdr3_aa: CASYDLAGGNTGELFF; cdr3_nt: TGTGCCAGCTATGATTTAGCGGGGGGGAACACCGGGGAGCTGTTTTTT
v_call: TRBV6-5; clone_size: NA; d_call: NA; j_call: TRBJ2-1; cdr3_length: 13; cdr3_aa: CASRSTGYNEQFF; cdr3_nt: TGTGCCAGCAGGTCGACTGGCTACAATGAGCAGTTCTTC
v_call: TRBV29-1; clone_size: NA; d_call: NA; j_call: TRBJ1-1; cdr3_length: 13; cdr3_aa: CSVLVGGNTEAFF; cdr3_nt: TGCAGCGTTTTAGTCGGGGGGAACACTGAAGCTTTCTTT
v_call: TRBV7-9; clone_size: NA; d_call: TRBD2; j_call: TRBJ2-5; cdr3_length: 15; cdr3_aa: CASSPRTSAWETQYF; cdr3_nt: TGTGCCAGCAGCCCGAGGACTAGCGCCTGGGAGACCCAGTACTTC
v_call: TRBV11-2; clone_size: NA; d_call: TRBD1; j_call: TRBJ2-1; cdr3_length: 16; cdr3_aa: CASSTRQGASYNEQFF; cdr3_nt: TGTGCCAGCAGCACAAGACAGGGGGCCTCCTACAATGAGCAGTTCTTC
v_call: TRBV9; clone_size: once; d_call: TRBD1; j_call: TRBJ1-3; cdr3_length: 18; cdr3_aa: CASSPPTGEFSVGNTIYF; cdr3_nt: TGTGCCAGCAGCCCGCCGACAGGGGAATTCAGTGTTGGAAACACCATATATTTT
v_call: TRBV27; clone_size: NA; d_call: TRBD2; j_call: TRBJ2-7; cdr3_length: 12; cdr3_aa: CASRGGVHEQYF; cdr3_nt: TGTGCCAGTCGGGGGGGGGTCCACGAGCAGTACTTC
v_call: TRBV9; clone_size: NA; d_call: NA; j_call: TRBJ2-3; cdr3_length: 11; cdr3_aa: CASRAPDTQYF; cdr3_nt: TGTGCCAGCAGAGCTCCAGATACGCAGTATTTT
v_call: TRBV11-3; clone_size: NA; d_call: NA; j_call: TRBJ2-7; cdr3_length: 14; cdr3_aa: CASSSSTTGTEQYF; cdr3_nt: TGTGCCAGCAGCTCGTCTACTACCGGAACCGAGCAGTACTTC
v_call: TRBV7-2; clone_size: NA; d_call: NA; j_call: TRBJ1-1; cdr3_length: 15; cdr3_aa: CASSLVGGAVTEAFF; cdr3_nt: TGTGCCAGCAGCTTAGTAGGGGGGGCAGTGACTGAAGCTTTCTTT
v_call: TRBV7-9; clone_size: few; d_call: TRBD1; j_call: TRBJ2-7; cdr3_length: 11; cdr3_aa: CASSDRDEQYF; cdr3_nt: TGTGCCAGCAGCGACAGGGACGAGCAGTACTTC
v_call: TRBV10-2; clone_size: NA; d_call: TRBD2; j_call: TRBJ2-7; cdr3_length: 14; cdr3_aa: CASSESGLVYEQYF; cdr3_nt: TGCGCCAGCAGTGAGTCAGGACTAGTCTACGAGCAGTACTTC
v_call: TRBV28; clone_size: NA; d_call: TRBD2; j_call: TRBJ2-1; cdr3_length: 14; cdr3_aa: CASLLAGSYNEQFF; cdr3_nt: TGTGCCAGTTTACTAGCGGGATCCTACAATGAGCAGTTCTTC
v_call: TRBV5-6; clone_size: NA; d_call: TRBD1; j_call: TRBJ1-4; cdr3_length: 16; cdr3_aa: CASSLGTDYYNEKLFF; cdr3_nt: TGTGCCAGCAGCCTCGGGACAGACTATTATAATGAAAAACTGTTTTTT
v_call: TRBV2; clone_size: once; d_call: NA; j_call: TRBJ1-1; cdr3_length: 13; cdr3_aa: CASSSRLLTEAFF; cdr3_nt: TGTGCCAGCAGTTCTCGACTCCTCACTGAAGCTTTCTTT
v_call: TRBV6-1; clone_size: NA; d_call: TRBD1; j_call: TRBJ2-3; cdr3_length: 13; cdr3_aa: CAGHGQEADTQYF; cdr3_nt: TGTGCCGGGCACGGACAGGAGGCAGATACGCAGTATTTT
v_call: TRBV27; clone_size: NA; d_call: NA; j_call: TRBJ2-7; cdr3_length: 13; cdr3_aa: CASSLALDYEQYF; cdr3_nt: TGTGCCAGCAGTTTAGCACTAGATTACGAGCAGTACTTC
v_call: TRBV5-1; clone_size: NA; d_call: TRBD1; j_call: TRBJ2-1; cdr3_length: 15; cdr3_aa: CASSLQGDQTGDQFF; cdr3_nt: TGCGCCAGCAGCTTGCAGGGGGACCAAACAGGGGACCAGTTCTTC
v_call: TRBV5-6; clone_size: NA; d_call: TRBD2; j_call: TRBJ2-1; cdr3_length: 19; cdr3_aa: CASSLGGGSGRFFYNEQFF; cdr3_nt: TGTGCCAGCAGCTTGGGAGGGGGTAGCGGGAGGTTCTTCTACAATGAGCAGTTCTTC
v_call: TRBV28; clone_size: NA; d_call: TRBD1; j_call: TRBJ1-1; cdr3_length: 15; cdr3_aa: CASTPDRAMNTEAFF; cdr3_nt: TGTGCCAGCACCCCAGACAGGGCCATGAACACTGAAGCTTTCTTT
v_call: TRBV6-5; clone_size: NA; d_call: NA; j_call: TRBJ1-1; cdr3_length: 13; cdr3_aa: CASSSAHTVEAFF; cdr3_nt: TGTGCCAGCAGTTCCGCCCATACTGTTGAAGCTTTCTTT
v_call: TRBV2; clone_size: NA; d_call: NA; j_call: TRBJ2-2; cdr3_length: 11; cdr3_aa: CASTDTGELFF; cdr3_nt: TGTGCCAGCACTGACACCGGGGAGCTGTTTTTT
v_call: TRBV13; clone_size: NA; d_call: TRBD2; j_call: TRBJ2-7; cdr3_length: 15; cdr3_aa: CASSLAGGLDYEQYF; cdr3_nt: TGTGCCAGCAGCTTAGCGGGAGGCTTAGACTACGAGCAGTACTTC
v_call: TRBV28; clone_size: once; d_call: TRBD2; j_call: TRBJ2-5; cdr3_length: 20; cdr3_aa: CASKRDLPNYVGTYQETQYF; cdr3_nt: TGTGCCAGCAAGCGGGACCTCCCAAATTATGTCGGGACCTACCAAGAGACCCAGTACTTC
v_call: TRBV2; clone_size: NA; d_call: NA; j_call: TRBJ1-1; cdr3_length: 13; cdr3_aa: CASSEALGGGAFF; cdr3_nt: TGTGCCAGCAGTGAAGCGCTCGGGGGGGGAGCTTTCTTT
v_call: TRBV7-9; clone_size: NA; d_call: NA; j_call: TRBJ1-1; cdr3_length: 13; cdr3_aa: CASSSRSQDEAFF; cdr3_nt: TGTGCCAGCAGCTCGAGATCGCAAGATGAAGCTTTCTTT
v_call: TRBV5-8; clone_size: NA; d_call: TRBD1; j_call: TRBJ1-1; cdr3_length: 13; cdr3_aa: CASSLTGGTEAFF; cdr3_nt: TGTGCCAGCAGCTTGACAGGGGGCACTGAAGCTTTCTTT
v_call: TRBV10-3; clone_size: few; d_call: NA; j_call: TRBJ1-2; cdr3_length: 10; cdr3_aa: CATGVGGYTF; cdr3_nt: TGTGCCACAGGGGTCGGTGGCTACACCTTC
v_call: TRBV2; clone_size: NA; d_call: NA; j_call: TRBJ2-5; cdr3_length: 14; cdr3_aa: CASSEYTGDQTQYF; cdr3_nt: TGTGCCAGCAGTGAATATACGGGAGACCAGACCCAGTACTTC
v_call: TRBV6-5; clone_size: once; d_call: NA; j_call: TRBJ1-1; cdr3_length: 15; cdr3_aa: CASSVPGRGGTEAFF; cdr3_nt: TGTGCCAGCAGTGTGCCTGGACGGGGAGGAACTGAAGCTTTCTTT
v_call: TRBV7-8; clone_size: NA; d_call: TRBD1; j_call: TRBJ2-4; cdr3_length: 15; cdr3_aa: CASSLGQGSKNIQYF; cdr3_nt: TGTGCCAGCAGCTTGGGACAGGGCTCCAAAAACATTCAGTACTTC